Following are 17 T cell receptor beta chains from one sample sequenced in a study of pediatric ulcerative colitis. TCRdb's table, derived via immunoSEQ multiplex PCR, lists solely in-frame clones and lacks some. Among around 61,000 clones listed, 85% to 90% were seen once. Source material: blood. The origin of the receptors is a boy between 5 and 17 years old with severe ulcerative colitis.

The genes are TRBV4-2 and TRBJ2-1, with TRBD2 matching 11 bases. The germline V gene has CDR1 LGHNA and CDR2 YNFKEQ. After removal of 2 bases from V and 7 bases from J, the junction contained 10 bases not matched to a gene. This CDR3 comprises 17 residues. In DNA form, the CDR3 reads TGTGCCAGCAGCCAAACCGCCCTCACTAGCGGGAGAAATGAGCAGTTCTTC. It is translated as CASSQTALTSGRNEQFF.

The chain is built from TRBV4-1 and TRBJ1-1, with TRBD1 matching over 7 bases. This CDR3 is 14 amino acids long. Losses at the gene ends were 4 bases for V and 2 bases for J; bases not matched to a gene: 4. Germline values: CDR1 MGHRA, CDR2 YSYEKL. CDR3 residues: CASSPRQGNTEAFF. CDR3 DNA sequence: TGCGCCAGCAGCCCTCGACAGGGCAACACTGAAGCTTTCTTT.

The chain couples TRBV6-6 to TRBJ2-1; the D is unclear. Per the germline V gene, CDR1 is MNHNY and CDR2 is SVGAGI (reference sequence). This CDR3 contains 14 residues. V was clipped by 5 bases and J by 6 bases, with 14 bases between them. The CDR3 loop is CASSLNVARNEQFF. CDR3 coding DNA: TGTGCCAGCAGTCTTAACGTCGCCCGCAATGAGCAGTTCTTC.

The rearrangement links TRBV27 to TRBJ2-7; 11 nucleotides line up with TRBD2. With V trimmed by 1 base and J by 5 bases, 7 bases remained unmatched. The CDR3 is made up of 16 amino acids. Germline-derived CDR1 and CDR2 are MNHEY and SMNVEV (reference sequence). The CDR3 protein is CASSLYGLAGGHEQYF. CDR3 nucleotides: TGTGCCAGCAGTTTATACGGGCTAGCGGGAGGTCACGAGCAGTACTTC.

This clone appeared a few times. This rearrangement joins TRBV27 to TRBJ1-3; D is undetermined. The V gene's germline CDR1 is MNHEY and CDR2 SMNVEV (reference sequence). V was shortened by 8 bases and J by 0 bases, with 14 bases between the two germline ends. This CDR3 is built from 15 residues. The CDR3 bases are TGTGCCAGCGGCCGTCTGGGCAGCTCTGGAAACACCATATATTTT. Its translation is CASGRLGSSGNTIYF.

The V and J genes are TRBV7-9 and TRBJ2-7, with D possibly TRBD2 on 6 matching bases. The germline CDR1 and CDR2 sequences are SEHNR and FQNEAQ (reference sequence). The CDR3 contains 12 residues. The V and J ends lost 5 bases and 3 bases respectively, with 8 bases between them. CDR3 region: CASSTSIYEQYF. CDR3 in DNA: TGTGCCAGCAGCACTAGCATCTACGAGCAGTACTTC.

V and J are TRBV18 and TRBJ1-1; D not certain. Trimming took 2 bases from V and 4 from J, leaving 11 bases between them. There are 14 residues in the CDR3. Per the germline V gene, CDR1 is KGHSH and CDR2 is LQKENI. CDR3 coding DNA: TGTGCCAGCTCACCAGAAGCGGGGAGCACTGAAGCTTTCTTT. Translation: CASSPEAGSTEAFF.

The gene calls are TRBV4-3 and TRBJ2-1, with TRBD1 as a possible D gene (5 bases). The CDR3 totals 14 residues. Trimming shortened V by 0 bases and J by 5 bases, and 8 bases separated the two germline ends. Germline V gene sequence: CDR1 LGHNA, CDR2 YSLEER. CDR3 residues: CASSQDRGNNEQFF. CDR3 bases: TGCGCCAGCAGCCAAGATAGGGGCAACAATGAGCAGTTCTTC.

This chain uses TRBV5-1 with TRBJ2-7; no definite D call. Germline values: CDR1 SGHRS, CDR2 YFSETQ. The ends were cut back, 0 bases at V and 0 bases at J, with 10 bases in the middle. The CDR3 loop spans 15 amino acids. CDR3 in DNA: TGCGCCAGCAGCTTGGAACGGATAACCTCCTACGAGCAGTACTTC. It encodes CASSLERITSYEQYF.

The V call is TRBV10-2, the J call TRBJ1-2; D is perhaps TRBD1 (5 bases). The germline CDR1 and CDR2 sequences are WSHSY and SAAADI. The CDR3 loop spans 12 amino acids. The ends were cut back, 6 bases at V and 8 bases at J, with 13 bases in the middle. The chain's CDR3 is CASSAGRGGYTF. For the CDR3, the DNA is TGCGCCAGCAGCGCCGGGAGGGGAGGCTACACCTTC.

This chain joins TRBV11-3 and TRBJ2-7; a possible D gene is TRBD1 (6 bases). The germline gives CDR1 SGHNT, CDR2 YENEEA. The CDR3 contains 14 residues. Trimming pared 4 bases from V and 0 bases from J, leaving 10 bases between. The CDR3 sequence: CASSSQGHSYEQYF. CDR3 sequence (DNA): TGTGCCAGCAGCTCACAGGGCCACTCCTACGAGCAGTACTTC. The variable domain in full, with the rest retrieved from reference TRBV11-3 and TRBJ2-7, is EAGVVQSPRYKIIEKKQPVAFWCNPISGHNTLYWYLQNLGQGPELLIRYENEEAVDDSQLPKDRFSAERLKGVDSTLKIQPAELGDSAVYLCASSSQGHSYEQYFGPGTRLTVT.

CDR3 in amino acids: CASSLGGVTFTEAFF. For the CDR3, the DNA is TGTGCCAGCAGCTTGGGGGGAGTAACCTTCACTGAAGCTTTCTTT. J is TRBJ1-1 and V is TRBV7-9, with D perhaps matching TRBD1 (5 bases). CDR1 is SEHNR and CDR2 is FQNEAQ in the germline V gene (reference sequence). The CDR3 length is 15 residues. V was cut by 3 bases and J by 4 bases, with 15 bases left in between.

This CDR3 reads CAIMILAGRETGELFF. Written as DNA, the CDR3 is TGTGCCATCATGATACTGGCTGGGCGTGAGACCGGGGAGCTGTTTTTT. The V call is TRBV10-3, the J call TRBJ2-2; D not certain. Trimming took off 7 bases at V and 5 bases at J, with 20 bases between the two ends. The germline CDR1 and CDR2 sequences are ENHRY and SYGVKD. CDR3 length equals 16 residues.

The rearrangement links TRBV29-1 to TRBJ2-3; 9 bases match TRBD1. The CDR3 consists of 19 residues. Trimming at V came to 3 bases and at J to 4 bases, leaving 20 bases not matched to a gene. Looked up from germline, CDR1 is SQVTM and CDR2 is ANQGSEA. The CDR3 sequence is CSVELVGQGRTWGADTQYF. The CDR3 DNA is TGCAGCGTTGAGTTGGTGGGACAGGGTCGGACTTGGGGGGCAGATACGCAGTATTTT.

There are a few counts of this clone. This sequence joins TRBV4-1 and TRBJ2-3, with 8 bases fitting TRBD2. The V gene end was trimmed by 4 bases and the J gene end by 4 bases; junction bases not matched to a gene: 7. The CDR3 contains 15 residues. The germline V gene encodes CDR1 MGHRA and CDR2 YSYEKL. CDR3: CASSPGLAWADTQYF. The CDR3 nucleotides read TGCGCCAGCAGCCCTGGACTAGCATGGGCAGATACGCAGTATTTT.

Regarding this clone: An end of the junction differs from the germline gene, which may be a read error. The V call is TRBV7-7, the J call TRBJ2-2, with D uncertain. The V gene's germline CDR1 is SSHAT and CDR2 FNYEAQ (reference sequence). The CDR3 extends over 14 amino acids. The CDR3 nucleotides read TGTGCTAGCAGCGAGGTAGCGAACACCGGGGAGCTGTTTTTT. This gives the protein CASSEVANTGELFF.

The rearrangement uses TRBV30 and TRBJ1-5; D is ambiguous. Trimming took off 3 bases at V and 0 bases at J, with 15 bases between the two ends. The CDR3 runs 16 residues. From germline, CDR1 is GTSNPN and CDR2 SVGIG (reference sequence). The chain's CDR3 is CAWSRGILGSNQPQHF. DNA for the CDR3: TGTGCCTGGAGCAGAGGGATCCTGGGTAGCAATCAGCCCCAGCATTTT. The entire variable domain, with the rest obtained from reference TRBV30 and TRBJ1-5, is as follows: SQTIHQWPATLVQPVGSPLSLECTVEGTSNPNLYWYRQAAGRGLQLLFYSVGIGQISSEVPQNLSASRPQDRQFILSSKKLLLSDSGFYLCAWSRGILGSNQPQHFGDGTRLSIL.